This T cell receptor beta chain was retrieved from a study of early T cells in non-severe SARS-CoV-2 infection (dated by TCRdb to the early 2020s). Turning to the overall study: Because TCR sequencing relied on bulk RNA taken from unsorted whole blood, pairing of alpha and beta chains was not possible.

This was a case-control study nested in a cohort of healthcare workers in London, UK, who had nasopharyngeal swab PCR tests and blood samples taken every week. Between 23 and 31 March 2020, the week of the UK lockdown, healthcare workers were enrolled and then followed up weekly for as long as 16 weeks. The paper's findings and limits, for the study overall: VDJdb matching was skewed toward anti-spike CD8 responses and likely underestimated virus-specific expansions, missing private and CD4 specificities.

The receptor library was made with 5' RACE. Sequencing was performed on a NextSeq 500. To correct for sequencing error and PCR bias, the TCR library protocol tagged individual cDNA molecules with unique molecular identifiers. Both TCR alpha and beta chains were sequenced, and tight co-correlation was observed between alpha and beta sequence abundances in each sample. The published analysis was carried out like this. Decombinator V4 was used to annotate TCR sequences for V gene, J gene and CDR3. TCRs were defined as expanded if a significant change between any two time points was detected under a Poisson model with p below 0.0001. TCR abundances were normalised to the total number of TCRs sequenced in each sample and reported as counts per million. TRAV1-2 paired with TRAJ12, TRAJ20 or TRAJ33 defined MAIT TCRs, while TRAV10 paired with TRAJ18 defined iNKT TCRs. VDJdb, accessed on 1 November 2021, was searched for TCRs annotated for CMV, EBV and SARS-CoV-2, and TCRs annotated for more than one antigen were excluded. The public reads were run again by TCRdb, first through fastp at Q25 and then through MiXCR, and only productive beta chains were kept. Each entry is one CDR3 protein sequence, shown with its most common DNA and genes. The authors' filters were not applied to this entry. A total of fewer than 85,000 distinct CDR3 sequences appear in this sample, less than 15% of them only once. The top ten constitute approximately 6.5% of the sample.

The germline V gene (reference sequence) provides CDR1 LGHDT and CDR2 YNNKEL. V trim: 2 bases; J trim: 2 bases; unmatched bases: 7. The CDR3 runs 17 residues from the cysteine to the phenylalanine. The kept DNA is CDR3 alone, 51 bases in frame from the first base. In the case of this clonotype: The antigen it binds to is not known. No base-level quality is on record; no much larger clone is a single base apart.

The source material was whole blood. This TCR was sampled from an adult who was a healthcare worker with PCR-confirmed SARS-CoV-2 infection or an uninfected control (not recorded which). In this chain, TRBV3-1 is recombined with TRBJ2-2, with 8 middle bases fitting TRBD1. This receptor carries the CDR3 CASSQYRDRSNTGELFF. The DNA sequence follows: TGTGCCAGCAGCCAATACCGGGACAGGAGTAACACCGGGGAGCTGTTTTTT.